This TCR beta chain derives from a study of T cells in Graves' hyperthyroidism and ophthalmopathy. Trimming took off 0 bases at V and 0 bases at J, with 6 bases between the two ends. The germline CDR1 and CDR2 sequences are KGHSH and LQKENI. The CDR3 has 15 amino acids. Study conclusions and caveats: Blood also contained most expanded thyroid clonotypes above 0.001. Ophthalmopathy was predicted by the model a median of approximately 6 months ahead of onset. A model of 13 V-J pairs discriminated ophthalmopathy from stable hyperthyroidism.

To note about this clonotype: Its antigen remains unidentified.

There were TCR beta CDR3 regions amplified from RNA transcripts. Initially, a first-round RT-PCR of the TCR CDR3 employed the HTBI primer set. TCRdb independently ran MiXCR on the multiplex PCR reads; one entry per CDR3 protein. The repertoire has some 720,000 distinct CDR3 sequences, roughly 17% of them found once; the top ten carry around 7.7%. This chain connects TRBV18 to TRBJ1-3; D gene uncertain. The sequencing input was blood. The TCR sequence derives from a man between 18 and 35 years old with Graves' hyperthyroidism. CDR3 amino acids: CASSPPHSSGNTIYF. The CDR3, as DNA: TGTGCCAGCTCACCACCTCACTCCTCTGGAAACACCATATATTTT. The whole variable domain, filled in from reference TRBV18 and TRBJ1-3, reads NAGVMQNPRHLVRRRGQEARLRCSPMKGHSHVYWYRQLPEEGLKFMVYLQKENIIDESGMPKERFSAEFPKEGPSILRIQQVVRGDSAAYFCASSPPHSSGNTIYFGEGSWLTVV.